This TCR beta chain was observed in a study of Ad26.COV2.S vaccination and SARS-CoV-2 variants. The method was immunoSEQ multiplex PCR; TCRdb's version includes in-frame clones alone and lacks a portion of them. The sample lists about 350,000 clones, about 89% occurring once. The treatment: 15 to 20 received Ad26.COV2.S at low or high dose, single or two shots; 5 received placebo; per-sample allocation not given. Sample collection was performed on day 63 after the first vaccine or placebo injection. The ends were cut back, 8 bases at V and 1 base at J, with 8 bases in the middle. This CDR3 region has 12 residues. CDR1 is MDHEN, CDR2 SYDVKM, per germline.

The chain carries TRBV28 and TRBJ1-1; tentatively, D is TRBD1 (5 bases). This specimen was peripheral blood, taken in a trial of Ad26.COV2.S vaccine versus placebo. The receptor comes from a person aged 18 to 65 who received the Ad26.COV2.S COVID-19 vaccine or a placebo. The CDR3, as DNA: TGTGCCAGCTCTGGGGGGAACACTGAAGCTTTCTTT. It specifies CASSGGNTEAFF.